This T cell receptor (beta chain) came from a study of OX40 agonist ivuxolimab in advanced cancers. The overall study: An agonistic anti-OX40 (CD134) antibody, ivuxolimab, was used to treat the patients.

With respect to this clone: Its antigen is still unknown.

Sequenced by immunoSEQ multiplex PCR; TCRdb stores in-frame clones only, minus some. The sample holds under 65,000 clones, 80% to 90% seen once. Findings and caveats of the study: Relative to CD4+ cells, CD8+ T cells on average had more expanded clones.

Germline lookup yields CDR1 LNHDA and CDR2 SQIVND (reference sequence). The V segment lost 5 bases and the J segment 0 bases; nucleotides outside the gene matches: 7. The CDR3 has 16 amino acids. Exclusion of a patient followed from autoimmune disease history or systemic immunosuppression. The sampling schedule covered blood at baseline, cycle 4 day 1, and cycle 7 day 1. The V gene is TRBV19, the J gene TRBJ1-3; 7 nucleotides agree with TRBD1. The specimen was CD4+ or CD8+ T cells sorted from blood, collected in a trial of the OX40 agonist ivuxolimab. This sequence was found in an adult with an advanced solid tumor such as melanoma, head and neck, liver or kidney cancer. This chain's CDR3 is CASSDRTGRSGNTIYF. CDR3 nucleotide sequence: TGTGCCAGTAGTGATCGGACAGGACGCTCTGGAAACACCATATATTTT.